This T cell receptor (beta chain) was recorded in a study of response to subunit inactivated influenza vaccine. General observations from the study: Each seasonal flu vaccination may recruit only limited new T cells, authors suggested.

A note on this clonotype: Its antigen is still unknown.

MiXCR, applied by TCRdb to the RT-PCR reads, yields one record per CDR3 protein. This table has fewer than 250,000 distinct CDR3 sequences, about an eighth appearing once. This CDR3 has 13 residues. The V and J ends lost 6 bases and 13 bases respectively, with 19 bases between them. Germline values: CDR1 SNHLY, CDR2 FYNNEI. The sample here was CD8+ T cells sorted from PBMCs, taken around 5 days after vaccination. The V and J genes are TRBV2 and TRBJ2-1, with D unresolved. This TCR derives from a middle-aged man who received an inactivated influenza vaccine. The CDR3 bases are TGTGCCAGCAGGCTCCCCCCAGTGGTTTTTCAGTTCTTC. Protein product: CASRLPPVVFQFF.